The TCR beta chain under discussion was sequenced for a study of blood T cell repertoires in COVID-19. The protocol was immunoSEQ multiplex PCR, while the TCRdb copy is restricted to in-frame clones and leaves out a portion. The sample comprises around 280,000 clones, roughly 90% of which are singletons, and over 9% rests with the top ten. This CDR3 contains 16 residues. The germline V and J ends were trimmed by 0 bases and 7 bases, with 16 bases remaining between them. Germline V gene sequence: CDR1 LNHDA, CDR2 SQIVND (reference sequence). This sequence originates from a woman in her thirties with COVID-19, enrolled during active disease. Sequencing was carried out using peripheral blood. This chain joins TRBV19 and TRBJ1-5; TRBD1 is a possible D gene (6 bases). The CDR3 region has the DNA TGTGCCAGTAGTATAGAGCGGACAGTCGTTCGGCAGCCCCAGCATTTT. As protein: CASSIERTVVRQPQHF.